This T cell receptor (beta chain) emerged from a study of T cells in Graves' hyperthyroidism and ophthalmopathy. This clonotype was counted at least ten times. Trimming at V came to 5 bases and at J to 5 bases, leaving 6 bases not matched to a gene. The V gene's germline CDR1 is SGHVS and CDR2 FQNEAQ. This CDR3 has 14 residues. RNA transcripts gave rise to amplified TCR beta CDR3 regions. Using the HTBI primer set, a first-round RT-PCR was run on the TCR CDR3. TCRdb re-called the multiplex PCR reads through MiXCR, storing one row per CDR3 protein. The repertoire includes 500,000 or so distinct CDR3 sequences, about 15% of them detected once, and around 28% sits in the top ten.

V is TRBV7-8 and J is TRBJ2-5; TRBD2 matches 9 bases. The sequence came from a woman in her twenties or thirties with Graves' ophthalmopathy. Sequencing was carried out using blood. This CDR3 reads CASSHSGSEETQYF. DNA of the CDR3: TGTGCCAGCAGCCATAGCGGGAGCGAGGAGACCCAGTACTTC.